A single sample gave rise to the 16 T cell receptor beta chains below, sequenced in a study of T cell responses to AZD1222 COVID-19 vaccine (dated by TCRdb to about 2021). The time point label, as the study defines it: baseline before first vaccination. To prepare the library, the immunoSEQ multiplex PCR assay was applied. TCRdb took over this immuneACCESS table, retaining in-frame rearrangements with V and J assigned. Such tables are incomplete; in checked studies, under half of the missing clones stem from an unresolved V gene, and the remainder is unexplained. This sample holds some 100,000 clones; more than 75% were observed only once. The ten top clones hold around 12% of the sample. The sequencing used peripheral blood, collected on day 0 of AZD1222 vaccination. Every receptor here comes from an adult in good health.

The gene calls are TRBV27 and TRBJ2-2; perhaps TRBD1 as D (6 bases). Germline CDR1 and CDR2: MNHEY and SMNVEV (reference sequence). The CDR3 loop spans 17 amino acids. V dropped 10 bases and J dropped 0 bases, with 21 bases sitting between them. The CDR3 sequence is CATQPGTSLTNTGELFF. CDR3 DNA: TGTGCCACTCAACCCGGGACATCCCTTACGAACACCGGGGAGCTGTTTTTT.

This chain uses TRBV5-1 with TRBJ1-1; D possibly corresponds to TRBD1 (5 bases). This CDR3 comprises 16 residues. V dropped 0 bases and J dropped 0 bases, with 12 bases sitting between them. Germline assignment: CDR1 SGHRS and CDR2 YFSETQ. The CDR3 spells CASSLVGPGLNTEAFF. DNA for the CDR3: TGCGCCAGCAGCTTGGTAGGGCCAGGGCTGAACACTGAAGCTTTCTTT.

The chain joins TRBV18 to TRBJ1-1; possibly TRBD1 for D (6 bases). This CDR3 is 13 amino acids long. The germline V gene has CDR1 KGHSH and CDR2 LQKENI. V was cut by 2 bases and J by 6 bases, with 10 bases left in between. CDR3 region: CASSPGTIAEAFF. CDR3 in DNA: TGTGCCAGCTCACCAGGGACAATCGCTGAAGCTTTCTTT. Full variable domain (missing parts from reference TRBV18 and TRBJ1-1): NAGVMQNPRHLVRRRGQEARLRCSPMKGHSHVYWYRQLPEEGLKFMVYLQKENIIDESGMPKERFSAEFPKEGPSILRIQQVVRGDSAAYFCASSPGTIAEAFFGQGTRLTVV.

The gene calls are TRBV19 and TRBJ2-1, with D maybe TRBD2 (5 bases). The germline gives CDR1 LNHDA, CDR2 SQIVND (reference sequence). The CDR3 has 15 residues. Trimming took off 4 bases at V and 4 bases at J, with 14 bases between the two ends. CDR3 nucleotide sequence: TGTGCCAGTAGTACCGGAATGACTACTTACAATGAGCAGTTCTTC. It translates to CASSTGMTTYNEQFF.

The chain combines TRBV6-6 with TRBJ2-2; 9 positions match TRBD1. The CDR3 is made up of 15 amino acids. Germline V gene lookup returns CDR1 MNHNY and CDR2 SVGAGI (reference sequence). The ends lost 7 bases at V and 6 bases at J; junction bases unmatched: 9. CDR3 loop: CASNRPGTGPGELFF. The DNA of the CDR3 is TGTGCCAGCAATCGTCCCGGGACAGGGCCCGGGGAGCTGTTTTTT.

This clone was found once. V is TRBV28 and J is TRBJ2-4, with D maybe TRBD1 (5 bases). This CDR3 comprises 15 residues. Per germline, CDR1 MDHEN and CDR2 SYDVKM. Trimming cost V 2 bases and J 6 bases, with 14 bases left between them. CDR3 in amino acids: CASSLVEGAVNIQYF. CDR3 nucleotide sequence: TGTGCCAGCAGTTTAGTCGAAGGGGCCGTAAACATTCAGTACTTC.

The rearrangement links TRBV10-2 to TRBJ2-5; unclear D gene. Trimming stripped 4 bases from V and 5 bases from J, with 8 bases between. The germline V gene encodes CDR1 WSHSY and CDR2 SAAADI. This CDR3 is built from 12 residues. CDR3 DNA sequence: TGCGCCAGCAGTGGGTATCGGGAGACCCAGTACTTC. Translating it yields CASSGYRETQYF.

J is TRBJ1-5 and V is TRBV28, with no clear D. With 10 bases removed from V and 7 bases from J, the gap between germline ends came to 17 bases. CDR1 and CDR2 from the germline V gene are MDHEN and SYDVKM. The CDR3 covers 13 residues. The CDR3 here is CATRDILGQPQHF. CDR3 DNA sequence: TGTGCCACCAGAGACATTCTGGGGCAGCCCCAGCATTTT.

This chain connects TRBV2 to TRBJ2-5; 8 bases are shared with TRBD1. This CDR3 region has 13 residues. Germline V gives CDR1 SNHLY, CDR2 FYNNEI. J gave up 4 bases and V 7 bases, and 5 bases lay outside the gene matches. The CDR3 sequence is CASTQGARETQYF. DNA of the CDR3: TGTGCCAGCACCCAGGGGGCTAGAGAGACCCAGTACTTC. The full variable domain, completed using reference TRBV2 and TRBJ2-5, is EPEVTQTPSHQVTQMGQEVILRCVPISNHLYFYWYRQILGQKVEFLVSFYNNEISEKSEIFDDQFSVERPDGSNFTLKIRSTKLEDSAMYFCASTQGARETQYFGPGTRLLVL.

The chain is built from TRBV12-3 or TRBV12-4 and TRBJ1-3, with a tentative D call TRBD1 (6 bases). This CDR3 comprises 12 residues. The CDR3 region is CVSGGAGNTIYF. The CDR3 DNA reads as TGTGTCTCGGGGGGGGCCGGAAACACCATATATTTT.

The chain joins TRBV15 to TRBJ2-1; TRBD1 is a possible D gene (6 bases). Germline V lookup: CDR1 LNHNV, CDR2 YYDKDF (reference sequence). The CDR3 is 16 residues long. The V and J ends lost 0 bases and 0 bases respectively, with 9 bases between them. CDR3 in amino acids: CATSRERQVSYNEQFF. Written as DNA, the CDR3 is TGTGCCACCAGCAGAGAGCGACAGGTCTCCTACAATGAGCAGTTCTTC.

The chain recombines TRBV24-1 with TRBJ2-7; 11 bases fit TRBD1. This CDR3 region has 15 residues. J lost 3 bases, V lost 4 bases, and 4 bases had no gene match. Germline V gene data show CDR1 as KGHDR and CDR2 as SFDVKD. The DNA of the CDR3 is TGTGCCACCAGTGAATCCGGGACAGGGGGCTACGAGCAGTACTTC. It is translated as CATSESGTGGYEQYF.

This clone came up a few times. The chain is built from TRBV7-9 and TRBJ2-7, with 9 bases fitting TRBD1. CDR1 and CDR2 (germline): SEHNR, FQNEAQ (reference sequence). The CDR3 totals 14 residues. The J segment lost 7 bases and the V segment lost 0 bases, leaving 4 bases of the junction unmatched. CDR3 in amino acids: CASSLALGQGEQYF. In DNA form, the CDR3 reads TGTGCCAGCAGCTTAGCGCTGGGACAGGGAGAGCAGTACTTC.

The chain couples TRBV28 to TRBJ2-1, with D perhaps matching TRBD1 (6 bases). V was pared by 7 bases and J by 1 base, with 20 bases between. The CDR3 spans 17 residues. Germline V gene sequence: CDR1 MDHEN, CDR2 SYDVKM. As DNA, the CDR3 is TGTGCCAGCATTCCGGGACAAGGGATCCTTTCCTACAATGAGCAGTTCTTC. Amino acid sequence: CASIPGQGILSYNEQFF.

The chain couples TRBV15 to TRBJ1-5, with 9 bases identical to TRBD1. V was clipped by 4 bases and J by 6 bases; unmatched bases: 4. This CDR3 is 14 amino acids long. CDR1 LNHNV and CDR2 YYDKDF come from the germline V gene (reference sequence). CDR3 sequence (DNA): TGTGCCACCAGCACAGGACAGGGGATTCAGCCCCAGCATTTT. Its translation is CATSTGQGIQPQHF.

This chain connects TRBV19 to TRBJ2-7; D possibly corresponds to TRBD2 (5 bases). V lost 4 bases to trimming and J lost 2 bases, with 18 bases between them. Germline CDR1 is LNHDA and CDR2 is SQIVND (reference sequence). This CDR3 comprises 16 residues. The CDR3: CASSTLPLARPYEQYF. The CDR3 nucleotides read TGTGCCAGTAGTACGCTCCCCCTAGCCCGGCCCTACGAGCAGTACTTC.